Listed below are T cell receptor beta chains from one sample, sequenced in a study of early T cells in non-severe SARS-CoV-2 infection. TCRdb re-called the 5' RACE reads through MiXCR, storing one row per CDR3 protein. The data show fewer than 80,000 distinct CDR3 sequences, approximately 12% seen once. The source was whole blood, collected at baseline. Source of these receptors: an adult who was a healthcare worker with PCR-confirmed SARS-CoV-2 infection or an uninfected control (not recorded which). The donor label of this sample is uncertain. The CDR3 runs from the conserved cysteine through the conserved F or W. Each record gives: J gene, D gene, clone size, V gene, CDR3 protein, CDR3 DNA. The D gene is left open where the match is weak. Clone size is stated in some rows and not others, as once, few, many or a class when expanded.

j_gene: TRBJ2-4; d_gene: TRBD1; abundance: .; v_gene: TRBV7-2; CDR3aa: CASSLQGTGIAKNIQYF; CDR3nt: TGTGCCAGCAGCTTACAGGGGACAGGGATAGCCAAAAACATTCAGTACTTC
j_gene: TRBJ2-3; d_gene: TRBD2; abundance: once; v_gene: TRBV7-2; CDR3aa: CASSLGGGRTDTLYF; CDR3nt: TGTGCCAGCAGCTTAGGCGGGGGGCGGACAGATACGCTGTATTTT
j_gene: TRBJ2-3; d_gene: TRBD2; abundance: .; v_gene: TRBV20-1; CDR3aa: CSAPPGLAFPDTQYF; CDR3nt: TGCAGTGCTCCCCCGGGACTAGCGTTTCCCGATACGCAGTATTTT
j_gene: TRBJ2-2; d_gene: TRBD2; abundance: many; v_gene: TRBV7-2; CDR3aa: CASRSAWGLAGGINTGELFF; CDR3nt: TGTGCCAGCAGATCCGCCTGGGGACTAGCGGGGGGCATCAACACCGGGGAGCTGTTTTTT
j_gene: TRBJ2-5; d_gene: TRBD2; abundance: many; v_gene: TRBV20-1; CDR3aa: CSAGTTRETQYF; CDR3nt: TGCAGTGCCGGGACTACACGAGAGACCCAGTACTTC
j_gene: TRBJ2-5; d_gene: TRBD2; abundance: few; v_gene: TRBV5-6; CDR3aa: CASSFSTLGLAGDKETQYF; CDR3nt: TGTGCCAGCAGCTTCTCAACTCTAGGACTAGCGGGCGATAAAGAGACCCAGTACTTC
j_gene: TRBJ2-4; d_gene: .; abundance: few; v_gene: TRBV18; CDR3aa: CASSPLSGKVKNIQYF; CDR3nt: TGTGCCAGCTCACCACTTTCGGGTAAAGTCAAAAACATTCAGTACTTC
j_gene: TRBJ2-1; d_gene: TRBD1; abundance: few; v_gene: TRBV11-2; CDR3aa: CASSPGTGQGGYNEQFF; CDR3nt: TGTGCCAGCAGCCCTGGGACAGGGCAAGGGGGCTACAATGAGCAGTTCTTC
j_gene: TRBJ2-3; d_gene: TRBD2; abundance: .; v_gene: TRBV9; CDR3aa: CASSVFERGDTDTQYF; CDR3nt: TGTGCCAGCAGCGTATTTGAGCGGGGGGACACAGATACGCAGTATTTT
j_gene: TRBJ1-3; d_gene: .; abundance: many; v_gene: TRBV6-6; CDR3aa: CASSYIVGFSGNTIYF; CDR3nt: TGTGCCAGCAGTTACATCGTCGGGTTCTCTGGAAACACCATATATTTT
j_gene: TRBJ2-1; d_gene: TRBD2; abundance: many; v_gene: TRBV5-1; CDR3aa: CASSLSGGIYNEQFF; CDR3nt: TGCGCCAGCAGCTTGAGCGGGGGGATCTACAATGAGCAGTTCTTC
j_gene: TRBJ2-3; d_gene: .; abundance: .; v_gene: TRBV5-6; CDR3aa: CASSSILLRTDTQYF; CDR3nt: TGTGCCAGCAGCTCAATACTCTTACGCACAGATACGCAGTATTTT
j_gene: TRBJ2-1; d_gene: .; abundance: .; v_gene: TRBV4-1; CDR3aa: CASSQDVYNEQFF; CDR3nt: TGCGCCAGCAGCCAAGATGTATACAATGAGCAGTTCTTC
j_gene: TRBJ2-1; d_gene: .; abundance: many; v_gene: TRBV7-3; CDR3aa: CASSPGSWGPNEQFF; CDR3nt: TGTGCCAGCAGCCCCGGGTCCTGGGGGCCCAATGAGCAGTTCTTC
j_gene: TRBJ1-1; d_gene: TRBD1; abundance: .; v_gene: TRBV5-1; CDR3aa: CASSLVGQGSTEAFF; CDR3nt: TGCGCCAGCAGCTTGGTCGGACAGGGGAGCACTGAAGCTTTCTTT
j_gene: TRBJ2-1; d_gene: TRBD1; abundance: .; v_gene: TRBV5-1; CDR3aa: CASSLGTGSPEQFF; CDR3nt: TGCGCCAGCAGCTTGGGGACAGGCAGTCCTGAGCAGTTCTTC
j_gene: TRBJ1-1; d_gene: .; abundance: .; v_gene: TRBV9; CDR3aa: CASSLGDRNTEAFF; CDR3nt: TGTGCCAGCAGCCTAGGAGACAGGAACACTGAAGCTTTCTTT
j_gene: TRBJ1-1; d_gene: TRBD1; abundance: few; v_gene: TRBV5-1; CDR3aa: CASSLEPRGTGTEAFF; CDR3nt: TGCGCCAGCAGCTTGGAGCCTAGGGGGACAGGGACTGAAGCTTTCTTT
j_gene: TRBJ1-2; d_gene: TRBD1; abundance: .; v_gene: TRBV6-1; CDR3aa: CASTNRGQGADGYTF; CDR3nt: TGTGCCAGCACCAACCGAGGACAGGGGGCAGATGGCTACACCTTC
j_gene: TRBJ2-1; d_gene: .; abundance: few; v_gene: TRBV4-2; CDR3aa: CASSQDPNSGASYNEQFF; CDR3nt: TGTGCCAGCAGCCAAGATCCTAACTCGGGGGCCTCCTACAATGAGCAGTTCTTC
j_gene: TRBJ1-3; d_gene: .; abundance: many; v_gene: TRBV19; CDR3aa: CASSTTAGSSGNTIYF; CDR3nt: TGTGCCAGTAGCACGACAGCCGGATCCTCTGGAAACACCATATATTTT
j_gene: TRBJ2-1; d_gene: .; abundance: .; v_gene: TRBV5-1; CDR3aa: CASSAQGPSNEQFF; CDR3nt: TGCGCCAGCAGTGCGCAGGGCCCTAGTAATGAGCAGTTCTTC
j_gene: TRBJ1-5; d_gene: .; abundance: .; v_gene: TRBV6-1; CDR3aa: CASSEKGYQPQHF; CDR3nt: TGTGCCAGCAGTGAAAAGGGTTATCAGCCCCAGCATTTT
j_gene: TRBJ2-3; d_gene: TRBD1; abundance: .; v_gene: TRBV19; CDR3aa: CASSITGAPTDTQYF; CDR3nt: TGTGCCAGTAGTATAACAGGGGCTCCCACAGATACGCAGTATTTT
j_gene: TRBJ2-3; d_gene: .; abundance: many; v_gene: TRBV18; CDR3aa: CASSPSVVGPLVMDTQYF; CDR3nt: TGTGCCAGCTCACCATCGGTTGTGGGCCCACTCGTGATGGATACGCAGTATTTT
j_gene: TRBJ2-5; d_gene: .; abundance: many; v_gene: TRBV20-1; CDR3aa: CSARGLSLLQETQYF; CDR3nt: TGCAGTGCCAGGGGACTAAGTCTTTTACAGGAGACCCAGTACTTC
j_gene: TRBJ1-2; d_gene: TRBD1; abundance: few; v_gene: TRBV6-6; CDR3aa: CASRDRDSTYGYTF; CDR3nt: TGTGCCAGCCGCGACAGGGATTCCACCTATGGCTACACCTTC
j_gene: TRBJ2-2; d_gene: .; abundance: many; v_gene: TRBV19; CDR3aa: CASSPRHTGELFF; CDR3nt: TGTGCCAGTAGTCCCCGTCACACCGGGGAGCTGTTTTTT
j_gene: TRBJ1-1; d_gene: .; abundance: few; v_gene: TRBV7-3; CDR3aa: CASSPTETGTPAFF; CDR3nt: TGTGCCAGCAGCCCCACCGAAACAGGGACCCCAGCTTTCTTT
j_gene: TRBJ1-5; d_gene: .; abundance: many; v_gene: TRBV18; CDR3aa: CASSPPIRDNSNQPQHF; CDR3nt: TGTGCCAGCTCACCACCAATCCGGGATAATAGCAATCAGCCCCAGCATTTT
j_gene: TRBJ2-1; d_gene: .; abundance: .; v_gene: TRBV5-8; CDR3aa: CASSLGLLNEQFF; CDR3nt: TGTGCCAGCAGCTTGGGACTGCTCAATGAGCAGTTCTTC
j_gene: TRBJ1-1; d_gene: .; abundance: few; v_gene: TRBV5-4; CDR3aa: CASSLKTGNTEAFF; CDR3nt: TGTGCCAGCAGCTTGAAGACAGGGAACACTGAAGCTTTCTTT
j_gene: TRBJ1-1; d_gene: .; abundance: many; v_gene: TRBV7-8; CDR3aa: CASSPPEEFRTEAFF; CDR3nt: TGTGCCAGCAGCCCTCCAGAGGAATTTCGCACTGAAGCTTTCTTT
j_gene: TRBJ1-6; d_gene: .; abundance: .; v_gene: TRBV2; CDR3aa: CASQVTREPHSPLHF; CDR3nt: TGTGCCAGCCAAGTAACGAGAGAACCGCATTCACCCCTCCACTTT
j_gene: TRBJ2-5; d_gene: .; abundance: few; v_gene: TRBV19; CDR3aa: CASSMDLRETQYF; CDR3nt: TGTGCCAGTAGTATGGACCTCCGGGAGACCCAGTACTTC
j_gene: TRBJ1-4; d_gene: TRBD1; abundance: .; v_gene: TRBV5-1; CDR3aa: CASSGTGGNYGKLFF; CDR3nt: TGCGCCAGCAGCGGCACAGGGGGAAACTATGGAAAACTGTTTTTT
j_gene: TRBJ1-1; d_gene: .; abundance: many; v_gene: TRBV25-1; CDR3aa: CASSESLPGNTEAFF; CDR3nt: TGTGCCAGCAGTGAAAGCCTCCCCGGGAACACTGAAGCTTTCTTT
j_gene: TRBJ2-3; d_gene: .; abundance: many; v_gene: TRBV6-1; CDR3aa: CASYNLGRSTDTQYF; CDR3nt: TGTGCCAGCTATAACCTGGGGAGGAGCACAGATACGCAGTATTTT
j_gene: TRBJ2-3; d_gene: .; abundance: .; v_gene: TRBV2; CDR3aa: CASLAGEADTQYF; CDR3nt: TGTGCCAGCCTGGCAGGGGAAGCAGATACGCAGTATTTT
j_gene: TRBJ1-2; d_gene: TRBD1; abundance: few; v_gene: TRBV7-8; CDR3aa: CASSTQDRGRGGYGYTF; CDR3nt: TGTGCCAGCAGCACCCAGGACAGGGGGCGCGGGGGCTATGGCTACACCTTC
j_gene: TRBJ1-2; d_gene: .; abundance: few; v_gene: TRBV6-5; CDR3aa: CASSLYDNYGYTF; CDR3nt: TGTGCCAGCAGCCTATACGATAACTATGGCTACACCTTC
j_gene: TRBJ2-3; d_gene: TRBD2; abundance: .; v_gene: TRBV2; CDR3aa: CASSEWEGTDTQYF; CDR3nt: TGTGCCAGCAGTGAATGGGAGGGGACAGATACGCAGTATTTT
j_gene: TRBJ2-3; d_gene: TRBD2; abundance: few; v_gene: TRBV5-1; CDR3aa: CASSITSGGLGTDTQYF; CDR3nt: TGCGCCAGCAGCATTACTAGCGGGGGGCTAGGCACAGATACGCAGTATTTT
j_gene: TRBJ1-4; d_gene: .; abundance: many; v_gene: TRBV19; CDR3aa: CASSTGRESTNEKLFF; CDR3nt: TGTGCCAGTAGTACCGGACGGGAGTCAACTAATGAAAAACTGTTTTTT
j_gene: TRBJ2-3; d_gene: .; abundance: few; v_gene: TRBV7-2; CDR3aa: CASSLDNTDTQYF; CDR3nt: TGTGCCAGCAGCCTCGACAACACAGATACGCAGTATTTT
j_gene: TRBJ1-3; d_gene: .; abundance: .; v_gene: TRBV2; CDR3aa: CASSEVSSGNTIYF; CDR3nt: TGTGCCAGCAGCGAAGTTAGTTCTGGAAACACCATATATTTT
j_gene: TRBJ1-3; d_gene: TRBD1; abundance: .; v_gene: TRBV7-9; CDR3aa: CASSRGGADRDYF; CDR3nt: TGTGCCAGCAGCCGCGGGGGAGCGGACAGGGATTATTTT
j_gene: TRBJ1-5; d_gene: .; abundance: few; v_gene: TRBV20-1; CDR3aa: CSASAPNRGFSNQPQHF; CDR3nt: TGCAGTGCTAGTGCACCGAACCGGGGGTTTAGCAATCAGCCCCAGCATTTT
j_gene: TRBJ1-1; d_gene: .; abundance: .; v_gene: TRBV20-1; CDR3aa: CSAIAELNTEAFF; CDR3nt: TGCAGTGCTATCGCGGAGTTGAACACTGAAGCTTTCTTT
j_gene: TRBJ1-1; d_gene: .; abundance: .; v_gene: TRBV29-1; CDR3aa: CSVDHQTNTEAFF; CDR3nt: TGCAGCGTTGACCACCAGACGAACACTGAAGCTTTCTTT
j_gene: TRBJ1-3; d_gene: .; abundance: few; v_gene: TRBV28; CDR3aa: CASSLPGVGNTIYF; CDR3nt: TGTGCCAGCAGTTTACCCGGGGTCGGAAACACCATATATTTT